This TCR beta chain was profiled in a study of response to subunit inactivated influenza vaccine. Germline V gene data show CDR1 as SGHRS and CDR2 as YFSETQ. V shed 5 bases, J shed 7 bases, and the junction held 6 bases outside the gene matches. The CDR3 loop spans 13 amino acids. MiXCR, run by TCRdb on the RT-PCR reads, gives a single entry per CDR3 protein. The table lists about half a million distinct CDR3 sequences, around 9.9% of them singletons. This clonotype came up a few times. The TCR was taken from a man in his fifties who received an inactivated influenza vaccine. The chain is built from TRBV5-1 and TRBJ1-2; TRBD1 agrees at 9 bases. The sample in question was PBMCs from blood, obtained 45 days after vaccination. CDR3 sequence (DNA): TGCGCCAGCAGGACGGGACAGGGCTCTGGCTACACCTTC. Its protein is CASRTGQGSGYTF.